This T cell receptor (beta chain) is from a study of T cell repertoires in cytomegalovirus infection. Study summary: A matching HLA type, together with CMV infection, was signaled by public TCR beta signatures.

This clonotype has just a few counts. TCRdb called the reads again in MiXCR, with one record for every CDR3 protein. The sample contains about 320,000 distinct CDR3 sequences, 8% to 10% of which appear only once. Germline assignment: CDR1 LGHNA and CDR2 YNFKEQ. The CDR3 consists of 13 residues. The V end lost 0 bases, the J end lost 11 bases, and 13 bases lay between the germline ends. The sequence came from a human donor in good health (CMV status not recorded). Some clones in this sample may be carry-over from other donors' samples. The rearrangement links TRBV4-2 to TRBJ1-1, with D uncertain. Sequencing was carried out using PBMCs. In DNA form, the CDR3 reads TGTGCCAGCAGCCAAGATGGGAGACAAAGTGCTTTCTTT. Encoded protein: CASSQDGRQSAFF.